This TCR beta chain was observed in a study of identifying expanded T cells in peripheral blood. Study-wide results and limits: Variance in clone template counts between approximately two-week samples significantly increased with total template count across all healthy donors.

Healthy donors had no documented immune events, such as infections, while sampled. A word on this clone: The antigen is unknown.

Produced via immunoSEQ multiplex PCR; TCRdb's table is partial and in-frame only. The top ten clones hold about 4% of a sample with approximately 91,000 clones, 88% of them seen once. The CDR3 has 15 amino acids. Germline values: CDR1 SNHLY, CDR2 FYNNEI. V was shortened by 1 base and J by 0 bases, with 7 bases between the two germline ends. The sequence was collected from a person aged 18 to 75 in good health. This rearrangement joins TRBV2 to TRBJ1-5, with D unclear. The material sequenced was blood. CDR3 sequence reads: CASSEERSSNQPQHF. As DNA, the CDR3 is TGTGCCAGCAGTGAAGAACGGAGTAGCAATCAGCCCCAGCATTTT.